The present T cell receptor beta chain was sequenced within a study of CD8+CD57+ T cells in acquired aplastic anemia listed by TCRdb under 2018. Looking at the study overall: DNA extracted from sorted CD4+ and CD8+ cells had a mean of roughly 3.4 ug, with a range of about 0.19 to 27.4 ug. CD8+CD57+ expansion was defined as a frequency above the mean frequency observed in healthy subjects. Results and caveats for the whole study, not just this receptor: About 29 CD8+ CDR3 sequences were found to be shared between patients and controls, but these sequences appeared to be highly expressed in patients and within the immunodominant clones of the patients. No significant difference in CD8+ Simpson's diversity was found between patients and healthy controls (P=0.060).

V gives up 4 bases and J gives up 3 bases, and the segment between their germline ends measures 10 bases. CDR1 SGHTA and CDR2 FQGTGA were looked up in the germline V gene. The CDR3 sequence holds 13 residues, the cysteine and phenylalanine included. Only CDR3 DNA is held: 39 bases, read in frame from base 1. Profiling of TCR beta VDJ combinations and CDR3 sequences used genomic DNA as the template. TCR repertoire sequencing was run on an Illumina HiSeq 2000. Regarding the original processing steps: Repertoires were assessed using TRBV/TRBJ rearrangement plots, CDR3 size and DJ length profiles, and Simpson's diversity index. The most abundant DNA sequence in the deep sequencing data was taken as the immunodominant clone. CDR3 amino acid sequences were screened for sharing across subjects and were compared with published repertoires and the VDJdb database. Using fastp trimming at Q25 and MiXCR clonotype assembly, TCRdb reanalyzed the public sequencing data and kept in-frame beta chains. Here each entry gathers all rows of one CDR3 protein and keeps the most common genes and DNA. None of the V and J calls come from the authors' own analysis; TCRdb made them. The sample table contains fewer than 250,000 distinct CDR3 sequences; only one count was recorded for around half of them. The ten largest clones capture approximately 7.8% of the sample.

Expansion of CD8+CD57+ cells had been shown by flow cytometry in the patients chosen for sequencing. All patients had severe acquired aplastic anemia diagnosed by International Study of Aplastic Anemia and Agranulocytosis and Camitta criteria. No patient had received any therapy when blood was sampled. The study deep-sequenced TCR repertoires of sorted CD4+ and CD8+ blood T cells from severe aplastic anemia patients and healthy subjects. Patients were enrolled in the USA under clinicaltrials.gov protocols 00001620, 01623167, 00001397, 00071045, 00081523 and 00961064. Ficoll-Paque density gradient centrifugation was used to isolate peripheral blood mononuclear cells. CD4+ and CD8+ T cells were sorted by FACS or magnetic beads before DNA extraction. This clonotype occurred a few times. Which antigen it targets is not known. The input lacks base qualities; no much larger clone sits a single base away.

Recombination joined TRBV7-3 with TRBJ2-7; the D gene remains uncertain. Specimen: sorted CD4+, CD8+, or CD8+CD57+ T cells (not recorded which) from PBMCs. The sequence came from a human donor with aplastic anemia. This receptor has the CDR3 CASSSRANYEQYF. The DNA is TGTGCCAGCAGCTCCCGGGCCAACTACGAGCAGTACTTC.